Listed here are 11 T cell receptor beta chains from one sample, sequenced in a study of blood T cell repertoires in COVID-19. The repertoire was sequenced with immunoSEQ multiplex PCR; TCRdb's copy has only in-frame clones and lacks some. The table has 150,000 to 200,000 clones, 83% seen once. Sequencing was carried out using peripheral blood. These receptors originate from a woman between 65 and 79 years old with COVID-19, enrolled during active disease.

The chain carries TRBV11-2 and TRBJ2-2, with a possible D match to TRBD1 (6 bases). Trimming pared 3 bases from V and 1 base from J, leaving 12 bases between. The CDR3 covers 16 residues. Germline V gives CDR1 SGHAT, CDR2 FQNNGV. CDR3 DNA sequence: TGTGCCAGCAGCTTGAGTCAGGGGAAGAACACCGGGGAGCTGTTTTTT. Its protein product is CASSLSQGKNTGELFF.

The gene calls are TRBV6-1 and TRBJ2-1, with 7 bases matching TRBD1. CDR3 length: 15 amino acids. The V gene end was trimmed by 2 bases and the J gene end by 4 bases; junction bases not matched to a gene: 5. Germline V gives CDR1 MNHNS, CDR2 SASEGT. CDR3 sequence reads: CASSERDRAYNEQFF. As DNA, the CDR3 is TGTGCCAGCAGTGAACGAGACAGGGCATACAATGAGCAGTTCTTC.

CDR3 amino acids: CASSLAVQGTSLRNEQYF. The CDR3 coding sequence is TGTGCCAGCAGCTTAGCCGTCCAAGGGACTAGCCTTAGGAACGAGCAGTACTTC. The chain is built from TRBV11-2 and TRBJ2-7, with 9 bases identical to TRBD2. V gave up 1 base and J gave up 5 bases; unmatched junction bases: 15. Germline CDR1 is SGHAT and CDR2 is FQNNGV. The CDR3 covers 18 residues.

The chain uses TRBV19 and TRBJ2-1; 7 bases agree with TRBD2. The trim removed 0 bases at V and 0 bases at J, leaving 5 bases unmatched. The CDR3 runs 17 residues. Germline V gene lookup returns CDR1 LNHDA and CDR2 SQIVND (reference sequence). The CDR3 bases are TGTGCCAGTAGTATAGATCGGACTAGGAGCTCCTACAATGAGCAGTTCTTC. It specifies CASSIDRTRSSYNEQFF.

In the case of this clone: It is unclear where the CDR3 begins or ends on the DNA, so no DNA is shown, and the CDR3 is as TCRdb lists it. The gene calls are TRBV21-1 and TRBJ1-1; TRBD1 is the table's D call, not checked against the DNA. TRBV21-1 is a known pseudogene. The CDR3 is 22 amino acids in total, end residues counted. The CDR3 protein is CASSKGRIKGIRWAGGITEAFF.

J is TRBJ2-2 and V is TRBV27; 11 bases align to TRBD2. V gave up 3 bases and J gave up 4 bases; unmatched junction bases: 7. Germline V gene data show CDR1 as MNHEY and CDR2 as SMNVEV (reference sequence). The CDR3 loop spans 17 amino acids. The CDR3 sequence: CASSFAGTSGTTGELFF. The DNA of the CDR3 is TGTGCCAGCAGTTTCGCCGGGACTAGCGGTACCACCGGGGAGCTGTTTTTT.

The chain recombines TRBV28 with TRBJ2-3, with a tentative D call TRBD2 (6 bases). Germline CDR1 is MDHEN and CDR2 is SYDVKM. This CDR3 has 15 amino acids. V was shortened by 5 bases and J by 4 bases, with 16 bases between the two germline ends. The CDR3 nucleotides read TGTGCCAGCAGTGGGGCCTCAGCGGGTGCAGATACGCAGTATTTT. It is translated as CASSGASAGADTQYF. Together with reference TRBV28 and TRBJ2-3, the CDR3 gives the full variable domain: DVKVTQSSRYLVKRTGEKVFLECVQDMDHENMFWYRQDPGLGLRLIYFSYDVKMKEKGDIPEGYSVSREKKERFSLILESASTNQTSMYLCASSGASAGADTQYFGPGTRLTVL.

The rearrangement joins TRBV18 to TRBJ1-2; maybe TRBD1 (5 bases). The CDR3 sequence is 14 residues long. Trimming left V 6 bases short and J 4 bases short, with 15 bases between. The germline CDR1 and CDR2 sequences are KGHSH and LQKENI. DNA of the CDR3: TGTGCCAGCTCGCGTGATCGACAGCTCTATGGCTACACCTTC. Encoded protein: CASSRDRQLYGYTF.

This chain links TRBV5-1 with TRBJ2-1; 10 bases map to TRBD2. J was trimmed by 4 bases and V by 4 bases; bases with no gene match: 8. The CDR3 is made up of 16 amino acids. Germline V CDR1 and CDR2: SGHRS, YFSETQ. This CDR3 reads CASSITSGTRYNEQFF. The CDR3 nucleotides read TGCGCCAGCAGCATCACTAGCGGGACGAGGTACAATGAGCAGTTCTTC.

DNA for the CDR3: TGTGCCAGCAGTCCGCAGACAGGGTTTGAGCAGTTCTTC. This translates into CASSPQTGFEQFF. V is TRBV27 and J is TRBJ2-1; 7 nucleotides line up with TRBD1. Trimming cost V 5 bases and J 9 bases; bases outside gene matches: 7. Germline V gives CDR1 MNHEY, CDR2 SMNVEV (reference sequence). The CDR3 is 13 amino acids.

CDR3 DNA sequence: TGCAGTGCTAGTAGTCTATCGGGTGAGCAGTTCTTC. This encodes CSASSLSGEQFF. This chain links TRBV20-1 with TRBJ2-1; no clear D gene. Germline V CDR1 and CDR2: DFQATT, SNEGSKA (reference sequence). V was cut by 3 bases and J by 9 bases, with 12 bases left in between. The CDR3 covers 12 residues.